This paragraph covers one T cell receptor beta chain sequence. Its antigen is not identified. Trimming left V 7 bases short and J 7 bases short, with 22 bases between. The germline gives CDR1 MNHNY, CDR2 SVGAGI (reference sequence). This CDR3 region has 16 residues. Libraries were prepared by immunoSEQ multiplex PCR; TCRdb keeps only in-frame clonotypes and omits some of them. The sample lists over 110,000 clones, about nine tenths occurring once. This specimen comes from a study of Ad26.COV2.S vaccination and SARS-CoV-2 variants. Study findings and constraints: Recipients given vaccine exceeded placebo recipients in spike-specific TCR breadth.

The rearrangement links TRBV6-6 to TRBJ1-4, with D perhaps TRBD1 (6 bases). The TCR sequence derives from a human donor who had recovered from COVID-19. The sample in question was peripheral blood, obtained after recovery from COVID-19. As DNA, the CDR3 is TGTGCCAGCACCAGACACCAGGGGATAGTAAGTGAAAAACTGTTTTTT. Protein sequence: CASTRHQGIVSEKLFF.